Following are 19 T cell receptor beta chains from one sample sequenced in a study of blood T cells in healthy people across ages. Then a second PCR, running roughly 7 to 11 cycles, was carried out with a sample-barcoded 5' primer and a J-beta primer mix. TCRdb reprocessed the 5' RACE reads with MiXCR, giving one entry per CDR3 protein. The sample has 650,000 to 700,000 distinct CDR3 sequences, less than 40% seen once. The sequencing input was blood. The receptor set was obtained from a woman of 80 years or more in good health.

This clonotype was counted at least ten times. The CDR3, as DNA: TGTGCCAGCAGTAAAGACTATCTCTCCTACGAGCAGTACTTC. This sequence encodes CASSKDYLSYEQYF. V usage is TRBV7-6 and J usage is TRBJ2-7, with D possibly being TRBD2 (5 bases). The CDR3 is made up of 14 amino acids. V gave up 6 bases and J gave up 0 bases, with 12 bases separating them. Germline V gene sequence: CDR1 SGHVS, CDR2 FNYEAQ.

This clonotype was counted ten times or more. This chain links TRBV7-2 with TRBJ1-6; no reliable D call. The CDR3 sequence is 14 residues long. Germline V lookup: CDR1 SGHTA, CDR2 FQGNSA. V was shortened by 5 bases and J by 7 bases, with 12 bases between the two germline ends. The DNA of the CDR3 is TGTGCCAGCAGCCCCAGAGCGGGGAATTCACCCCTCCACTTT. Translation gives CASSPRAGNSPLHF.

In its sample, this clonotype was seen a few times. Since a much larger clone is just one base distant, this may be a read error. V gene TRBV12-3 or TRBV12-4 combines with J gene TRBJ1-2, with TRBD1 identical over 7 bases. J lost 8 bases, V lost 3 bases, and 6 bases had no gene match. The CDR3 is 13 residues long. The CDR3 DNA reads TGTGCCAGCAGTTTTCAGGGGGGACAAGGCTACACCTTC. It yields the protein CASSFQGGQGYTF.

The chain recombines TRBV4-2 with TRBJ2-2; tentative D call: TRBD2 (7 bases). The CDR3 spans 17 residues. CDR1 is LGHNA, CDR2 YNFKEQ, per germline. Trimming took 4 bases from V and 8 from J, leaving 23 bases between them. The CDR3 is CASSLGEGGPSKGELFF. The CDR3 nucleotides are TGTGCCAGCAGCCTCGGAGAGGGGGGGCCTTCGAAGGGGGAGCTGTTTTTT.

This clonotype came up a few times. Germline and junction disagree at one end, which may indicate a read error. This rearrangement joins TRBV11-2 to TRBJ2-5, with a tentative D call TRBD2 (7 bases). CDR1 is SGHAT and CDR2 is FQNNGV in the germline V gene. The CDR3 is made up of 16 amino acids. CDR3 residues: CASSLFGGAAPEAQYF. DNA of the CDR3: TGTGCCAGCAGCTTATTTGGGGGGGCGGCACCAGAGGCCCAGTACTTC.

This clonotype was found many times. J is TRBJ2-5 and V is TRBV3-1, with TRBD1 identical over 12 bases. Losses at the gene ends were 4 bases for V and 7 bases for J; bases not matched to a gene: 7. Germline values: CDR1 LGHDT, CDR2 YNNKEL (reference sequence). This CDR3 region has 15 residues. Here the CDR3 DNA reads TGTGCCAGCAGCCCCAGGGGGACAGGGGGCGGGACCCAGTACTTC. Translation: CASSPRGTGGGTQYF.

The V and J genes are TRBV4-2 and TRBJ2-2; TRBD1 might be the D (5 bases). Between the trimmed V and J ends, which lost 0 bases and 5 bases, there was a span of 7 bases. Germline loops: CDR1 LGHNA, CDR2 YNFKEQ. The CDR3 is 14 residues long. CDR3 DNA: TGTGCCAGCAGCCAAGAGCCAGGGACCGGGGAGCTGTTTTTT. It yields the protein CASSQEPGTGELFF.

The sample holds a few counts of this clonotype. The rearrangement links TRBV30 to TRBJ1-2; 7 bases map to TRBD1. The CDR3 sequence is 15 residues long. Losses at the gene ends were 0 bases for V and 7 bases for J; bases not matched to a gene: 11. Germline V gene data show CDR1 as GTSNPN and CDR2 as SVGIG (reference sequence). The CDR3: CAWSVLDRVWSGYTF. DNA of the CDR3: TGTGCCTGGAGTGTACTCGACAGGGTCTGGTCTGGCTACACCTTC. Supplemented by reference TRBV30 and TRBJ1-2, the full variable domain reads SQTIHQWPATLVQPVGSPLSLECTVEGTSNPNLYWYRQAAGRGLQLLFYSVGIGQISSEVPQNLSASRPQDRQFILSSKKLLLSDSGFYLCAWSVLDRVWSGYTFGSGTRLTVV.

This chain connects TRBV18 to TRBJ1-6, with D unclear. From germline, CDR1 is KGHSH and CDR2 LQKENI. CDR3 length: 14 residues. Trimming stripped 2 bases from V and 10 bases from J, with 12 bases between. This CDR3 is CASSPLSENSPLHF. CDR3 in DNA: TGTGCCAGCTCACCATTGTCCGAGAACTCACCCCTCCACTTT.

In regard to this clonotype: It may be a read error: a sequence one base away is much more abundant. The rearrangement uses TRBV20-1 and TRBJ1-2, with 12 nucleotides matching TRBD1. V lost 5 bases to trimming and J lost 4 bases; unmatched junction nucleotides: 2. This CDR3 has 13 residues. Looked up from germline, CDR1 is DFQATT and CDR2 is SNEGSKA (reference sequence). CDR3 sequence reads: CSAGDRGPYGYTF. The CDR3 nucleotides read TGCAGTGCTGGGGACAGGGGGCCCTATGGCTACACCTTC.

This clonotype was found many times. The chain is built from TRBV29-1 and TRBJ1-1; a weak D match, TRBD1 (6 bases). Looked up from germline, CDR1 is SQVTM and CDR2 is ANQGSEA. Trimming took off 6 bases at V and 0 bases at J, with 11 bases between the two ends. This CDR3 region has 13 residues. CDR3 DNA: TGCAGCGTCCACAGGGACATGAACACTGAAGCTTTCTTT. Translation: CSVHRDMNTEAFF.

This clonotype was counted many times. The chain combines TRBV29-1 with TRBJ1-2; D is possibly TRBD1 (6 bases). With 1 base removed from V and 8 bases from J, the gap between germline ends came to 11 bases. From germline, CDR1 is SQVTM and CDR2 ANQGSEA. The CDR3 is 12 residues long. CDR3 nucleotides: TGCAGCGTTGAAGGGACAGTTGGGGGCTACACCTTC. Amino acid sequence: CSVEGTVGGYTF.

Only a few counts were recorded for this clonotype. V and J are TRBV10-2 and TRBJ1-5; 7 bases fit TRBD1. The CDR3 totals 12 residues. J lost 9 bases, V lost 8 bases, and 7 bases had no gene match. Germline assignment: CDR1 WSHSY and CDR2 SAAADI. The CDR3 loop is CASDQGVRPQHF. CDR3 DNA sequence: TGCGCCAGCGATCAGGGGGTGCGGCCCCAGCATTTT.

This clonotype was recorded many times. CDR3 protein: CATEVLSGGRETQYF. The DNA for the CDR3 is TGTGCCACCGAAGTACTATCGGGGGGGCGGGAGACCCAGTACTTC. The V call is TRBV24-1, the J call TRBJ2-5, with TRBD2 identical over 8 bases. The V gene's germline CDR1 is KGHDR and CDR2 SFDVKD. Trimming took 9 bases from V and 5 from J; bases not matched to a gene: 13. This CDR3 region has 15 residues.

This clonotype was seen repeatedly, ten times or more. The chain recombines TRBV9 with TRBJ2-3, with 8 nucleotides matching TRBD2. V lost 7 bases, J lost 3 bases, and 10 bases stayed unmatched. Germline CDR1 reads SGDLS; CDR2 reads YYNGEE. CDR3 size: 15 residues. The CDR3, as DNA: TGTGCCAGCGCCGGGGGGGGGACCCGGACAGATACGCAGTATTTT. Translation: CASAGGGTRTDTQYF.

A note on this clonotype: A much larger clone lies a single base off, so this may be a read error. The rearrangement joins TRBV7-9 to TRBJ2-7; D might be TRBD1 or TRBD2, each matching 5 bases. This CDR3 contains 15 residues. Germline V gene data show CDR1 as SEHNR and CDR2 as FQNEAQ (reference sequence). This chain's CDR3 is CTSSLAEGTGWEQYF. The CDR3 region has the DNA TGTACCAGCAGCTTAGCTGAGGGGACCGGATGGGAGCAGTACTTC.

CDR3 region: CATSDRPLAQYF. DNA for the CDR3: TGTGCCACCAGTGATCGGCCGCTGGCGCAGTATTTT. This chain joins TRBV24-1 and TRBJ2-3; D uncertain. Per germline, CDR1 KGHDR and CDR2 SFDVKD. The CDR3 is 12 amino acids. The germline V and J ends were trimmed by 3 bases and 10 bases, with 10 bases remaining between them.

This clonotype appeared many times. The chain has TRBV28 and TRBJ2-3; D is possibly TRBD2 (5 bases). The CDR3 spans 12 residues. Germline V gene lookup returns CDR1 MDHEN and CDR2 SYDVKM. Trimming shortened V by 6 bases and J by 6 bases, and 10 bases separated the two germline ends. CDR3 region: CASSRGQDTQYF. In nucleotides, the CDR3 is TGTGCCAGCAGCCGCGGGCAGGATACGCAGTATTTT. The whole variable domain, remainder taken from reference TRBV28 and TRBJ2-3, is DVKVTQSSRYLVKRTGEKVFLECVQDMDHENMFWYRQDPGLGLRLIYFSYDVKMKEKGDIPEGYSVSREKKERFSLILESASTNQTSMYLCASSRGQDTQYFGPGTRLTVL.

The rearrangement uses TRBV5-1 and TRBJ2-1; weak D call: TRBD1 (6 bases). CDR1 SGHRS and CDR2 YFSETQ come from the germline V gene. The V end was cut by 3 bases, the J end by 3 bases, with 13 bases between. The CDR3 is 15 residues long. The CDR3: CASSSRTEYYNEQFF. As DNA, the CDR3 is TGCGCCAGCAGCTCCCGGACAGAGTACTACAATGAGCAGTTCTTC.